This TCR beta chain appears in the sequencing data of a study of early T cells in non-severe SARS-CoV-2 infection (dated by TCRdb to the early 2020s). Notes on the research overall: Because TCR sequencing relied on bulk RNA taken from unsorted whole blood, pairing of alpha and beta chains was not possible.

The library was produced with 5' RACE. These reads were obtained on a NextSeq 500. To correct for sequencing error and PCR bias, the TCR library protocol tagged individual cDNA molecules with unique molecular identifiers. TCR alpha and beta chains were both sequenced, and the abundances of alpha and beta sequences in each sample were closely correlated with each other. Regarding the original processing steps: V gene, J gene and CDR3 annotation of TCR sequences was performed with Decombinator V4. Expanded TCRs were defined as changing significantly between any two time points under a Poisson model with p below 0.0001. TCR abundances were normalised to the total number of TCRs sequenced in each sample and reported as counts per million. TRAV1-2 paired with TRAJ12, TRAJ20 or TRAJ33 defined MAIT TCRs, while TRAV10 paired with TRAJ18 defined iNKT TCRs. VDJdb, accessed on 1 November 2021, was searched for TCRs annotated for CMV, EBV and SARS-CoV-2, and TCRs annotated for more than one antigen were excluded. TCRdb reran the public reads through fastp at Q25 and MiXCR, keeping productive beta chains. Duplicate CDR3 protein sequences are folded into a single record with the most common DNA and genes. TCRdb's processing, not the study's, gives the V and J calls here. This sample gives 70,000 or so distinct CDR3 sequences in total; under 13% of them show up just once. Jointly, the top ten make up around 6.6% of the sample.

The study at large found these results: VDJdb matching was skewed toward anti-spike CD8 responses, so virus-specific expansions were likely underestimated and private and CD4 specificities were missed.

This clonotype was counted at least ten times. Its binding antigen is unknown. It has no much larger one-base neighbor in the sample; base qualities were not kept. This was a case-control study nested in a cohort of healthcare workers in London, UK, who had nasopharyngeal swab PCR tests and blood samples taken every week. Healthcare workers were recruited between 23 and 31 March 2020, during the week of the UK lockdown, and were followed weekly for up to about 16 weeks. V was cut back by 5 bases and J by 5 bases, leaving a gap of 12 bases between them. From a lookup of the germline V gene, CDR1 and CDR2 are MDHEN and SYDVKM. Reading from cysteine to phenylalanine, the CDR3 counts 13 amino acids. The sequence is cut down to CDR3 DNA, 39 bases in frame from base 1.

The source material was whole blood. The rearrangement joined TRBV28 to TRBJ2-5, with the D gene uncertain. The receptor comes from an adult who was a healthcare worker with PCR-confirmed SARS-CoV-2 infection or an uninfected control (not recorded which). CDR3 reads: CASSPTSGETQYF. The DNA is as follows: TGTGCCAGCAGTCCAACAAGTGGCGAGACCCAGTACTTC.